This is a list of T cell receptor beta chains from one sample in a study of T-cell reconstitution after alpha-beta-depleted transplantation in children. TCRdb re-derived calls from the PCR reads in MiXCR, one entry per CDR3 protein. The sample has about 510,000 distinct CDR3 sequences; about an eighth are singletons. The material was PBMCs, mostly from graft donor cells, obtained 180 days after TCRalphabeta/CD19-depleted stem cell transplant. The receptors come from a female patient aged 2-10 years who had a stem cell transplant for aplastic anemia, so the T cells may come from the graft donor. The CDR3 runs from the conserved cysteine through the conserved F or W. The D gene is left open where the match is weak. Clone size, where shown, is once, few, many, or a class for clones that have expanded.

.,TRBV20-1,.,TRBJ1-5,TGCAGTGCTAGAGACAACCGGCTGAGCAATCAGCCCCAGCATTTT,CSARDNRLSNQPQHF
TRBD2,TRBV20-1,few,TRBJ2-3,TGCAGTGCTAGACATAGCGGGAACGCACCAGATACGCAGTATTTT,CSARHSGNAPDTQYF
TRBD1,TRBV28,.,TRBJ1-1,TGTGCCAGCAGCTGGGGACAGGTGGCGTCAGCTTTCTTT,CASSWGQVASAFF
TRBD1,TRBV29-1,many,TRBJ2-2,TGCAGCGTATCGAGAACCGGGACAGGGGGTCTGGGCACCGGGGAGCTGTTTTTT,CSVSRTGTGGLGTGELFF
.,TRBV12-3/TRBV12-4,many,TRBJ2-1,TGTGCCAGCAGTTCTCTTAAGAGGGGGACAACTGGTGAGGATGAGCAGTTCTTC,CASSSLKRGTTGEDEQFF
.,TRBV23-1,.,TRBJ2-3,TGCGCCAGCAGTCAATCAGGCAGCGGTCCTAGCACAGATACGCAGTATTTT,CASSQSGSGPSTDTQYF
.,TRBV5-1,.,TRBJ1-2,TGCGCCAGCAGCTTACTGCCAGGGACAAACTATGGCTACACCTTC,CASSLLPGTNYGYTF
.,TRBV9,many,TRBJ2-1,TGTGCCAGCAGCGTAGGAGTAGCCCGGGAGCAGTTCTTC,CASSVGVAREQFF
.,TRBV7-8,few,TRBJ1-5,TGTGCCAGCAGCTTAGCCGGGCCCTCTAATCAGCCCCAGCATTTT,CASSLAGPSNQPQHF
.,TRBV12-3/TRBV12-4,few,TRBJ1-1,TGTGCCAGCAGTTTCCAAGGGCTCACTGAAGCTTTCTTT,CASSFQGLTEAFF
TRBD1,TRBV12-3/TRBV12-4,.,TRBJ2-2,TGTGCCAGCAGGCCGCCCGGGACAGCGAACACCGGGGAGCTGTTTTTT,CASRPPGTANTGELFF
.,TRBV30,few,TRBJ2-1,TGTGCCTGGAGTGTGCTAAGTCGCGGGGAGCAGTTCTTC,CAWSVLSRGEQFF
.,TRBV18,few,TRBJ2-3,TGTGCCAGCTCACCATTCCGGGGGCCTAGCACAGATACGCAGTATTTT,CASSPFRGPSTDTQYF
.,TRBV21-1,many,TRBJ2-1,TGTGCCAGCCGCGATTCTTCCGTGGACCCCTACAATGAGCAGTTCTTC,CASRDSSVDPYNEQFF
TRBD2,TRBV5-4,.,TRBJ2-3,TGTGCCAGCAGGCGGGAGATGAGCACAGATACGCAGTATTTT,CASRREMSTDTQYF
TRBD2,TRBV6-2/TRBV6-3,few,TRBJ2-7,TGTGCCAGCAGTTACCGGACTAGCGGAGAGCAGTACTTC,CASSYRTSGEQYF
.,TRBV12-3/TRBV12-4,.,TRBJ1-3,TGTGCCAGCAGTTTTCCCTTAGCGGCCATATATTTT,CASSFPLAAIYF
TRBD2,TRBV20-1,few,TRBJ2-5,TGCAGTGCTAGCCCCTGGGGAGCGGGAGAGCAAGAGACCCAGTACTTC,CSASPWGAGEQETQYF
TRBD2,TRBV4-2,.,TRBJ2-7,TGTGCCAGCAGCCAAGAGACTAGCGGGCGCTCCTACGAGCAGTACTTC,CASSQETSGRSYEQYF
.,TRBV6-1,.,TRBJ1-2,TGTGCCAGCAGAGCACAGGGTTCCTATGGCTACACCTTC,CASRAQGSYGYTF
TRBD2,TRBV20-1,few,TRBJ2-5,TGCAGTGCTAGTATGGCGGGAGGGACCCAGTACTTC,CSASMAGGTQYF
.,TRBV6-2/TRBV6-3,few,TRBJ2-1,TGTGCCAGCCGATTCTTCCGGGCCGCCAGCTACAATGAGCAGTTCTTC,CASRFFRAASYNEQFF
TRBD2,TRBV20-1,few,TRBJ2-1,TGCAGTGCTAGAGGACTAGCGGGATCGGATGAGCAGTTCTTC,CSARGLAGSDEQFF
TRBD2,TRBV18,.,TRBJ2-1,TGTGCCAGCTCACCACCGTGGGCGGGAGGGGCTTTCGATGAGCAGTTCTTC,CASSPPWAGGAFDEQFF
.,TRBV9,few,TRBJ2-1,TGTGCCAGCAGCGTAGTTCGGCAGACTGAGCAGTTCTTC,CASSVVRQTEQFF